Described below is a single T cell receptor beta chain sequence and its context. The antigen remains undetermined. These data originate in a study of shared clonotypes between healthy human individuals. Study summary: In total, the donors were a couple of women and a few men aged 18 to 49.

Clones were read by immunoSEQ multiplex PCR, and TCRdb kept only the in-frame ones, dropping some. Of more than 900,000 clones in the sample, around three quarters were seen once. The CDR3 is 15 residues long. J lost 1 base, V lost 4 bases, and 2 bases had no gene match. In germline, CDR1 is SGHDN, CDR2 FVKESK. General study points: Larger richness was generally estimated for naive than memory subsets.

The sequenced sample consisted of memory CD4+ T cells from PBMCs. Stated subset: CD45RA-negative fraction. The V and J genes are TRBV14 and TRBJ2-1; TRBD2 matches 9 bases. The receptor comes from a man between 18 and 29 years old in good health. Some clones in this sample may be carry-over from other donors' samples. This CDR3 reads CASSLTSGSYNEQFF. The CDR3 DNA is TGTGCCAGCAGCCTGACTAGCGGATCCTACAATGAGCAGTTCTTC.